This T cell receptor (beta chain) is from a study of blood T cells in healthy people across ages. Study-wide results and limits: TCR beta diversity, measured per million T cells, fell in a roughly linear way with age. CMV status of donors was not determined, possibly confounding expanded clonotype changes. Long-lived donors carried more naive CD4+ cells and greater diversity than aged donors. Naive T cell percentage showed a strong correlation with the diversity of TCR beta.

The use of a sample-barcoded 5' primer and a J-beta primer mix characterized a second PCR of about 7 to 12 cycles. TCRdb passed the 5' RACE reads through MiXCR, listing each CDR3 protein once. This repertoire shows 1.5 million to 2 million distinct CDR3 sequences, approximately 28% found once; its top ten account for 7.7%. This clonotype came up a few times. No antigen is known for it. This CDR3 comprises 13 residues. Germline V gives CDR1 SGDLS, CDR2 YYNGEE. The V gene lost 3 bases and the J gene lost 2 bases, with 5 bases spanning the gap. The sequenced sample was blood. The source is a woman aged 25 to 39 in good health. The chain employs TRBV9 and TRBJ2-2, with D hard to call. CDR3 DNA: TGTGCCAGCAGCGGCCAAAACACCGGGGAGCTGTTTTTT. This encodes CASSGQNTGELFF.